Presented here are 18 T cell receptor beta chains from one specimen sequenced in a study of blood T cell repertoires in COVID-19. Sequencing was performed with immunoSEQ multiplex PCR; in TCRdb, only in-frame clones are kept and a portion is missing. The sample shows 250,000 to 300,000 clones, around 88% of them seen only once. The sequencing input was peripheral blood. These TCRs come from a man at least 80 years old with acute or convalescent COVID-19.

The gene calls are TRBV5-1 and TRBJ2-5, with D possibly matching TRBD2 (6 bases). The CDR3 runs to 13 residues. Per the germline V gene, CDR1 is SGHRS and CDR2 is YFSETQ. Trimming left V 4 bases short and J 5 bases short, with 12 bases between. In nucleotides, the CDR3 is TGCGCCAGCAGCCCGGGCGCGGGGGAGACCCAGTACTTC. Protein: CASSPGAGETQYF.

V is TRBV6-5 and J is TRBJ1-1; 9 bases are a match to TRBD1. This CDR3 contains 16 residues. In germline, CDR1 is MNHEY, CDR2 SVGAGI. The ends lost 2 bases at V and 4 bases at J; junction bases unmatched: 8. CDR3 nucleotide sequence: TGTGCCAGCAGTTACCGGAGGGGACAGGGAGGCACTGAAGCTTTCTTT. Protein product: CASSYRRGQGGTEAFF.

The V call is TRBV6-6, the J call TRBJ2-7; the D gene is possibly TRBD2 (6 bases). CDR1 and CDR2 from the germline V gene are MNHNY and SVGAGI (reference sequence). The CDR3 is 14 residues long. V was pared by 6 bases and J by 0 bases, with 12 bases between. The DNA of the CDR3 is TGTGCCAGCAGCCTCCCCGGGGGCTCCTACGAGCAGTACTTC. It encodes CASSLPGGSYEQYF.

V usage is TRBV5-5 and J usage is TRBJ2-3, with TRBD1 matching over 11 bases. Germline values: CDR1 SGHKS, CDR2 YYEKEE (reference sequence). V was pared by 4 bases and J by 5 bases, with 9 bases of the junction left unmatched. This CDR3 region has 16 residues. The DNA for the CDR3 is TGTGCCAGCAGCCGTTTCGGACAGGGGGCGGGAGATACGCAGTATTTT. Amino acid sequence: CASSRFGQGAGDTQYF.

The CDR3 DNA follows: TGTGCCAGCAGCTTAGGGGGGCGTGGGGCCAACGTCCTGACTTTC. Encoded protein: CASSLGGRGANVLTF. The chain has TRBV7-9 and TRBJ2-6; D perhaps matches TRBD1 (6 bases). The length of the CDR3 is 15 residues. Germline CDR1 is SEHNR and CDR2 is FQNEAQ (reference sequence). Trimming took off 1 base at V and 3 bases at J, with 7 bases between the two ends.

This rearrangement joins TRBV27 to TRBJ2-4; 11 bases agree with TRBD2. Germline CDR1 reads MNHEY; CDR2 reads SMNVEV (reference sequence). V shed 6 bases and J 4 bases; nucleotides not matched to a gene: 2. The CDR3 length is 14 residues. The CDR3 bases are TGTGCCAGCAGGGGGACTAGCGGAAAAAACATTCAGTACTTC. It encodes CASRGTSGKNIQYF.

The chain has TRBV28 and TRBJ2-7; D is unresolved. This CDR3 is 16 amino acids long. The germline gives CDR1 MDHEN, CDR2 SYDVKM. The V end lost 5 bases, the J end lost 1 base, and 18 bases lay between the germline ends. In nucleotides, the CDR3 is TGTGCCAGCAGTCCAGGAAATTGGGTGGGTTCCTACGAGCAGTACTTC. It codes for CASSPGNWVGSYEQYF.

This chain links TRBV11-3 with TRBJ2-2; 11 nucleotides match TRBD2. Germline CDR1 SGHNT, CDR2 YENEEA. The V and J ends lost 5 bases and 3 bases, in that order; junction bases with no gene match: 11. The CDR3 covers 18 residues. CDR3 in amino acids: CASSPLGIAGGDTGELFF. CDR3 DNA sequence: TGTGCCAGCAGCCCCCTGGGGATAGCGGGGGGGGACACCGGGGAGCTGTTTTTT.

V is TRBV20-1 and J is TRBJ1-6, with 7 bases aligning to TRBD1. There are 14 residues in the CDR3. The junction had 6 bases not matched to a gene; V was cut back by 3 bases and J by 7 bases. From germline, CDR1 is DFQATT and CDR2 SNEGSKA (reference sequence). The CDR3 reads CSASRGQINSPLHF. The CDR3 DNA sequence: TGCAGTGCTAGTAGGGGACAGATAAATTCACCCCTCCACTTT.

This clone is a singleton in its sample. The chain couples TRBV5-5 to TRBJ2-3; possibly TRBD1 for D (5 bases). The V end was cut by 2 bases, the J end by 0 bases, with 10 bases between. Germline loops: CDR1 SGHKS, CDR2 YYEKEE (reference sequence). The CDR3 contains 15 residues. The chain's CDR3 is CASSLIDRSTDTQYF. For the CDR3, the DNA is TGTGCCAGCAGCTTAATAGACAGAAGCACAGATACGCAGTATTTT.

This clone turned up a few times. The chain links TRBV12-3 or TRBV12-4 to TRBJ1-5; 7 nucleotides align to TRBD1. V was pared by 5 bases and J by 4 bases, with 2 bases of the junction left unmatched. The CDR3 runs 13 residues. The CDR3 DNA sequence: TGTGCCAGCAGTGCACAGGGGAATCAGCCCCAGCATTTT. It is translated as CASSAQGNQPQHF.

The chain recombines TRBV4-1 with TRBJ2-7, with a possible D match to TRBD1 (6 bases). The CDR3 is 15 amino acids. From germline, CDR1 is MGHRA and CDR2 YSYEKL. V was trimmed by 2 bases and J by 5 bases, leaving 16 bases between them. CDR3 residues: CASSQNTGRSHEQYF. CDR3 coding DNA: TGCGCCAGCAGCCAAAATACAGGGCGTAGTCACGAGCAGTACTTC.

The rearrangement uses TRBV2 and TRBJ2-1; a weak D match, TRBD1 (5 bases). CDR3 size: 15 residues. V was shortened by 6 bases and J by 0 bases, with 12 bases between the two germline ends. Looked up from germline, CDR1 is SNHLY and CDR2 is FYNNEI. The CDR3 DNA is TGTGCCAGCAGGTACAGGCAGAGCTCCTACAATGAGCAGTTCTTC. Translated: CASRYRQSSYNEQFF.

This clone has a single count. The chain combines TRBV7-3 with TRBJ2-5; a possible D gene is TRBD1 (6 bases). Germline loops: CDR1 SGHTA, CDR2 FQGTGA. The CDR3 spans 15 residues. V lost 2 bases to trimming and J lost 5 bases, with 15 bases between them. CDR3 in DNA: TGTGCCAGCAGCTTACGTGGTGGGCAGGGGGAGACCCAGTACTTC. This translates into CASSLRGGQGETQYF.

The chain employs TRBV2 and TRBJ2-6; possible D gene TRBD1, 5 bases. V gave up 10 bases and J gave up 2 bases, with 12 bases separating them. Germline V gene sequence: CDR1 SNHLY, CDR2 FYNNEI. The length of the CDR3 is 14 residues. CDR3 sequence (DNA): TGTGCCACTTGGGAAGGGGCTGGGGCCAACGTCCTGACTTTC. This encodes CATWEGAGANVLTF. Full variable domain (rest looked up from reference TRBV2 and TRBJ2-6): EPEVTQTPSHQVTQMGQEVILRCVPISNHLYFYWYRQILGQKVEFLVSFYNNEISEKSEIFDDQFSVERPDGSNFTLKIRSTKLEDSAMYFCATWEGAGANVLTFGAGSRLTVL.

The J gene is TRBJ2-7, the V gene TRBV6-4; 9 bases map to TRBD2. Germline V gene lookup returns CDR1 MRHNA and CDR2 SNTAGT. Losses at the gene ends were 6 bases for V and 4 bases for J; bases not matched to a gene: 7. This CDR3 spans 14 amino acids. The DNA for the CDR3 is TGTGCCAGCAGCCGGGACAGCGGGGGGTACGAGCAGTACTTC. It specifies CASSRDSGGYEQYF.

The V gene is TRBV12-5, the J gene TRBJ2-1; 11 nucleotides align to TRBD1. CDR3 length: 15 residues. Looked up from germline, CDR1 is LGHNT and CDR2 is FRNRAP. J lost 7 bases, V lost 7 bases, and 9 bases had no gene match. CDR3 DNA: TGTGCTAGTGCAAAGGGACAGGGGGTTTTGAATGAGCAGTTCTTC. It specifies CASAKGQGVLNEQFF.

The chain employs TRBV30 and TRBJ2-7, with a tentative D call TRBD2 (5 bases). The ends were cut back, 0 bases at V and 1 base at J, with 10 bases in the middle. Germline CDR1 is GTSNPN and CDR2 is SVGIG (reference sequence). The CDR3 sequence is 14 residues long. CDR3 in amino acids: CAWSVRGPSYEQYF. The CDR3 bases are TGTGCCTGGAGTGTACGGGGTCCTTCCTACGAGCAGTACTTC.